The 11 T cell receptor beta chains in this list originate from one sample, sequenced in a study of control samples from healthy donors and cancer patients. Assay: immunoSEQ multiplex PCR; the TCRdb copy retains only in-frame clones and omits some. The sample includes fewer than 200,000 clones, about 90% of them seen just once. Sequencing input: blood. These receptors were collected from a woman aged 50 to 65 in good health.

The V call is TRBV6-6, the J call TRBJ1-1; maybe TRBD1 (5 bases). Between the trimmed V and J ends, which lost 11 bases and 1 base, there was a span of 14 bases. CDR3 length: 13 amino acids. In germline, CDR1 is MNHNY, CDR2 SVGAGI (reference sequence). CDR3 nucleotides: TGTGCCGGCCGGGGGGAGCCGAACACTGAAGCTTTCTTT. This translates into CAGRGEPNTEAFF.

The chain combines TRBV7-9 with TRBJ2-7, with D possibly being TRBD2 (5 bases). CDR1 and CDR2 from the germline V gene are SEHNR and FQNEAQ (reference sequence). The ends were cut back, 2 bases at V and 5 bases at J, with 16 bases in the middle. The CDR3 length is 15 residues. Written as DNA, the CDR3 is TGTGCCAGCAGCTTATTTCCGGCTAGCTTGGACGAGCAGTACTTC. Amino acid sequence: CASSLFPASLDEQYF.

The V call is TRBV6-6, the J call TRBJ2-1, with a weak D call TRBD2 (6 bases). Germline loops: CDR1 MNHNY, CDR2 SVGAGI (reference sequence). This CDR3 has 13 amino acids. V lost 4 bases to trimming and J lost 4 bases, with 8 bases between them. The CDR3 DNA follows: TGTGCCAGCAGTTCCCGGGGGTACAATGAGCAGTTCTTC. This codes for CASSSRGYNEQFF.

This clone occurred once. This chain uses TRBV2 with TRBJ1-6; D call uncertain. The V and J ends lost 6 bases and 9 bases respectively, with 12 bases between them. Germline CDR1 is SNHLY and CDR2 is FYNNEI. The CDR3 has 13 amino acids. This CDR3 is CASRGQESSPLHF. CDR3 bases: TGTGCCAGCAGAGGGCAGGAAAGTTCACCCCTCCACTTT.

The V gene is TRBV2, the J gene TRBJ1-2; 9 bases map to TRBD1. This CDR3 region has 15 residues. CDR1 SNHLY and CDR2 FYNNEI come from the germline V gene. After removal of 2 bases from V and 6 bases from J, the junction contained 7 bases not matched to a gene. CDR3 DNA sequence: TGTGCCAGCAGTGAACCCTCGGGACAGGGTGATGGCTACACCTTC. Translation: CASSEPSGQGDGYTF.

This chain links TRBV12-3 or TRBV12-4 with TRBJ1-5; D not resolved. V was trimmed by 5 bases and J by 11 bases, leaving 16 bases between them. This CDR3 is built from 13 residues. The CDR3 loop is CASSQNRGLAQHF. The CDR3 nucleotides read TGTGCCAGCAGTCAAAACCGGGGTTTAGCCCAGCATTTT.

The chain couples TRBV28 to TRBJ2-7; no reliable D call. Germline V gene data show CDR1 as MDHEN and CDR2 as SYDVKM. The CDR3 loop spans 12 amino acids. Trimming removed 2 bases from V and 4 bases from J, with 6 bases in between. This CDR3 reads CASSLIGYEQYF. DNA for the CDR3: TGTGCCAGCAGTTTAATTGGGTACGAGCAGTACTTC.

The V and J genes are TRBV19 and TRBJ2-5; D might be TRBD2 (5 bases). CDR3 length: 14 residues. Germline CDR1 reads LNHDA; CDR2 reads SQIVND (reference sequence). The V end lost 10 bases, the J end lost 1 base, and 16 bases lay between the germline ends. CDR3 region: CATTSSGFQETQYF. The CDR3 coding sequence is TGTGCCACCACTAGTTCGGGGTTCCAAGAGACCCAGTACTTC.

The V and J genes are TRBV28 and TRBJ2-5; TRBD1 matches at 9 bases. This CDR3 is built from 17 residues. Germline V gene lookup returns CDR1 MDHEN and CDR2 SYDVKM. V shed 6 bases and J 1 base; nucleotides not matched to a gene: 12. The CDR3 DNA reads TGTGCCAGCAGCCCTCGCCCGGACAGGGGACTCCAAGAGACCCAGTACTTC. Its protein product is CASSPRPDRGLQETQYF.

This rearrangement joins TRBV7-3 to TRBJ2-7; D is perhaps TRBD2 (5 bases). This CDR3 contains 14 residues. The germline V gene encodes CDR1 SGHTA and CDR2 FQGTGA. The V end lost 2 bases, the J end lost 1 base, and 9 bases lay between the germline ends. CDR3 nucleotide sequence: TGTGCCAGCAGCTTATCCGGGGATTCCTACGAGCAGTACTTC. Translating it yields CASSLSGDSYEQYF. The variable domain in full, with the rest retrieved from reference TRBV7-3 and TRBJ2-7, is GAGVSQTPSNKVTEKGKYVELRCDPISGHTALYWYRQSLGQGPEFLIYFQGTGAADDSGLPNDRFFAVRPEGSVSTLKIQRTERGDSAVYLCASSLSGDSYEQYFGPGTRLTVT.

The rearrangement uses TRBV12-3 or TRBV12-4 and TRBJ1-1; D may be TRBD1 (5 bases). This CDR3 contains 12 residues. Trimming left V 10 bases short and J 6 bases short, with 15 bases between. The CDR3 loop is CATQKGTAEAFF. Here the CDR3 DNA reads TGTGCCACCCAGAAGGGGACCGCTGAAGCTTTCTTT.